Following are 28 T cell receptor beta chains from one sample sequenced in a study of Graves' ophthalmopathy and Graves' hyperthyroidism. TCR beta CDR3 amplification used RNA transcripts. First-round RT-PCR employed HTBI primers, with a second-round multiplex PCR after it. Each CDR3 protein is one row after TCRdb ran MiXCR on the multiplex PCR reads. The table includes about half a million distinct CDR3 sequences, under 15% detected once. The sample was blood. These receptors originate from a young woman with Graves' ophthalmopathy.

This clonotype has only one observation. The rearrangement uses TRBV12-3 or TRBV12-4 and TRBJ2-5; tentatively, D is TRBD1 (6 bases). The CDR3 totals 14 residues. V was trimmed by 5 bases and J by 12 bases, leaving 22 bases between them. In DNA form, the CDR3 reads TGTGCCAGCAGTCTTTCGACAGGAGGAGAGGCCAAGTACTTC. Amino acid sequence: CASSLSTGGEAKYF.

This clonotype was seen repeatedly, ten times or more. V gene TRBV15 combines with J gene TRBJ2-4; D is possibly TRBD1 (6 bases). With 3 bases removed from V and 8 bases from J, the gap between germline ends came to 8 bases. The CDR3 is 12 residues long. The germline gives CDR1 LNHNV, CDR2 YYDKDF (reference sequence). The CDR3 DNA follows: TGTGCCACCAGCAGGTCAGGGGACATTCAGTACTTC. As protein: CATSRSGDIQYF.

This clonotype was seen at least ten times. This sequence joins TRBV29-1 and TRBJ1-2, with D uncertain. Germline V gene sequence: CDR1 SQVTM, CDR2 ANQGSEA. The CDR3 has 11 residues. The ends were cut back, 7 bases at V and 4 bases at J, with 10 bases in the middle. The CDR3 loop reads CSASRTYGYTF. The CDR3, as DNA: TGCAGCGCCAGCCGCACCTATGGCTACACCTTC.

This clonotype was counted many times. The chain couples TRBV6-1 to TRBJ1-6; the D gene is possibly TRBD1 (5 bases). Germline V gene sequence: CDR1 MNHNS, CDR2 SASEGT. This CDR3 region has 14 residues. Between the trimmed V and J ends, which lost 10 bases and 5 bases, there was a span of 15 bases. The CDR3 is CATWDPSDNSPLHF. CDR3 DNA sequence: TGTGCCACCTGGGACCCCTCAGATAATTCACCCCTCCACTTT.

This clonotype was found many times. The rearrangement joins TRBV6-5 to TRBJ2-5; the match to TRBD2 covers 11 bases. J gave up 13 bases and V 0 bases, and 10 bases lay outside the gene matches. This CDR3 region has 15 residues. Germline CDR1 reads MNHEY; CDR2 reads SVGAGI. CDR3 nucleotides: TGTGCCAGCAGTTACTCAACTAGCGGGGGATTTGTGTGGTACTTC. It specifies CASSYSTSGGFVWYF.

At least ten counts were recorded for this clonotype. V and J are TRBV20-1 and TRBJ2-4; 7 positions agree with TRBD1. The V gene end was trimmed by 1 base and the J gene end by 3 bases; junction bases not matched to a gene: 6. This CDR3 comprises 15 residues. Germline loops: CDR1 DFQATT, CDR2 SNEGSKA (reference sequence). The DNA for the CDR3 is TGCAGTGCTAGAGCAGGGGGTTTAGGCAAAAACATTCAGTACTTC. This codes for CSARAGGLGKNIQYF.

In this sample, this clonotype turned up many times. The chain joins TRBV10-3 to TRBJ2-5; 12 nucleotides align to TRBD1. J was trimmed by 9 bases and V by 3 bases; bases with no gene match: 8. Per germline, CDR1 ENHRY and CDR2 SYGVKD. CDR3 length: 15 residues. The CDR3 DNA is TGTGCCATCAGTGACGGGACAGGGGGCGAAAAGGCCCAGTACTTC. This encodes CAISDGTGGEKAQYF.

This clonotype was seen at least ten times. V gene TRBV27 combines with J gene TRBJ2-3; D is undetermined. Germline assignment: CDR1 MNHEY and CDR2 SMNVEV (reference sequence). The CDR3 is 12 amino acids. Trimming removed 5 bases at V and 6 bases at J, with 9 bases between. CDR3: CASSPRSDTQYF. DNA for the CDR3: TGTGCCAGCAGTCCACGGTCGGATACGCAGTATTTT.

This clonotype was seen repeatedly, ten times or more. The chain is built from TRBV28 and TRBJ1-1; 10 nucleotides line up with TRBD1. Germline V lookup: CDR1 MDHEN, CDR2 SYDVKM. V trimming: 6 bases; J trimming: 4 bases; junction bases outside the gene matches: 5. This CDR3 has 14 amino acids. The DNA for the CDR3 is TGTGCCAGCAGGGTGACAGGGGGCGGCACTGAAGCTTTCTTT. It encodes CASRVTGGGTEAFF.

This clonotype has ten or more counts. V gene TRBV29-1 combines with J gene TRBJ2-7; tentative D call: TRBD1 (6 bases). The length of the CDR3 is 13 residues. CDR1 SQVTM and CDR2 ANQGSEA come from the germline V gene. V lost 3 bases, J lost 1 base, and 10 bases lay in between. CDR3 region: CSVDRDISYEQYF. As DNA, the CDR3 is TGCAGCGTTGATCGGGACATTTCCTACGAGCAGTACTTC.

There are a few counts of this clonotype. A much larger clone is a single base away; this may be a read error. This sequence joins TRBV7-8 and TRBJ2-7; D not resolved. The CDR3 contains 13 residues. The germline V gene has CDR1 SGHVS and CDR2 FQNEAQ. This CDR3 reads CSSSWPPHYEQYF. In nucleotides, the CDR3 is TGTTCCAGCAGCTGGCCGCCGCACTACGAGCAGTACTTC.

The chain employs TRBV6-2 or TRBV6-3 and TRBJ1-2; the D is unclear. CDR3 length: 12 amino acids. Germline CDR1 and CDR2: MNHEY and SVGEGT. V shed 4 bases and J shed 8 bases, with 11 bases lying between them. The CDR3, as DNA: TGTGCCAGCAGTTCCGACGGTCGCGGCTACACCTTC. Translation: CASSSDGRGYTF.

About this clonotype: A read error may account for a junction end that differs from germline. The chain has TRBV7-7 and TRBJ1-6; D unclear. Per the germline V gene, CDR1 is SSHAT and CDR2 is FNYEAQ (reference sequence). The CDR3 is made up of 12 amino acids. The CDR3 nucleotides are TGTGCTAGCAGCTTAGAACCGTCACCCCTCCACTTT. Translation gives CASSLEPSPLHF. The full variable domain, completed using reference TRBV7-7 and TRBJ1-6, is GAGVSQSPRYKVTKRGQDVTLRCDPISSHATLYWYQQALGQGPEFLTYFNYEAQPDKSGLPSDRFSAERPEGSISTLTIQRTEQRDSAMYRCASSLEPSPLHFGNGTRLTVT.

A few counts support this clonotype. For the CDR3, the DNA is TGTGCCAGCAAAGGGTATAACTATGGCTACACCTTC. Its protein product is CASKGYNYGYTF. This rearrangement joins TRBV6-1 to TRBJ1-2; no firm D call. This CDR3 comprises 12 residues. V was clipped by 7 bases and J by 1 base, with 7 bases between them. Germline V gene lookup returns CDR1 MNHNS and CDR2 SASEGT.

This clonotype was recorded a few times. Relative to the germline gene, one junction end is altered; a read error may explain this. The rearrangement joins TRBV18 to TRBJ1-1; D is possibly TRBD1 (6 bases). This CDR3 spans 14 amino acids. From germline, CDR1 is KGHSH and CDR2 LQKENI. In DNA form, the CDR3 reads TGTGCCAGCTCACCCCCCGGGGGGCGCGGATTCCAATTTTTT. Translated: CASSPPGGRGFQFF.

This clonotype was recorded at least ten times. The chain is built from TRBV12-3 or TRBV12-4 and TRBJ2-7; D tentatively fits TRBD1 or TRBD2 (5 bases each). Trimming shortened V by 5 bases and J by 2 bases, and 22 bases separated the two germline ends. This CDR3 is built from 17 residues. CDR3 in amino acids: CASSPARLRGETYEQYF. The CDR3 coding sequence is TGTGCCAGCAGTCCTGCCCGCCTTAGGGGAGAAACCTACGAGCAGTACTTC.

CDR3: CASSLDGTNYEQYF. In nucleotides, the CDR3 is TGCGCCAGCAGCTTGGATGGGACAAACTACGAGCAGTACTTC. The V and J genes are TRBV5-1 and TRBJ2-7, with a tentative D call TRBD1 (6 bases). The CDR3 covers 14 residues. Trimming took 0 bases from V and 3 from J, leaving 10 bases between them. Germline values: CDR1 SGHRS, CDR2 YFSETQ. Full variable domain (rest looked up from reference TRBV5-1 and TRBJ2-7): KAGVTQTPRYLIKTRGQQVTLSCSPISGHRSVSWYQQTPGQGLQFLFEYFSETQRNKGNFPGRFSGRQFSNSRSEMNVSTLELGDSALYLCASSLDGTNYEQYFGPGTRLTVT.

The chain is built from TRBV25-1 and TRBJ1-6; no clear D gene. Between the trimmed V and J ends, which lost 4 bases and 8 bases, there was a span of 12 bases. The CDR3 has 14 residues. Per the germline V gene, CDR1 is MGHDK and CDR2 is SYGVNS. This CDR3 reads CASSAPSHYSPLHF. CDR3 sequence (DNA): TGTGCCAGCAGTGCGCCGTCCCACTATTCACCCCTCCACTTT. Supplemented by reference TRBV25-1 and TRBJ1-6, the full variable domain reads EADIYQTPRYLVIGTGKKITLECSQTMGHDKMYWYQQDPGMELHLIHYSYGVNSTEKGDLSSESTVSRIRTEHFPLTLESARPSHTSQYLCASSAPSHYSPLHFGNGTRLTVT.

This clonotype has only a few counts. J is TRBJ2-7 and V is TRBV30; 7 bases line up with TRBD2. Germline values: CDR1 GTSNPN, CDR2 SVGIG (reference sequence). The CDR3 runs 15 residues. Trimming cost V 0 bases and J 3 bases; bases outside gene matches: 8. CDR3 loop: CAWSVPASGRYEQYF. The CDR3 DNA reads TGTGCCTGGAGTGTACCGGCTAGCGGCCGCTACGAGCAGTACTTC.

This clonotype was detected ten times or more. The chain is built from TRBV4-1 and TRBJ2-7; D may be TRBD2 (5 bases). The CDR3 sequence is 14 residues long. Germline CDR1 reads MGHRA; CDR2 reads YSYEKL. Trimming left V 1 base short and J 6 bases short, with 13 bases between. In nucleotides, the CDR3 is TGCGCCAGCAGCCAAGGAGAGGGCCTAGGCGAGCAGTACTTC. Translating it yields CASSQGEGLGEQYF.

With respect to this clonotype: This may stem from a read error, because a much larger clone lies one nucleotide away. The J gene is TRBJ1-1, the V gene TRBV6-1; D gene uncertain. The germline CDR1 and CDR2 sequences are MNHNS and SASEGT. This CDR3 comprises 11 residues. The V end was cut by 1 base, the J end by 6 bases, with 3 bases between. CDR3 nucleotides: TGTGCCAGCAGTGAAGAGGCTGAAGCTTTCTTT. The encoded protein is CASSEEAEAFF.

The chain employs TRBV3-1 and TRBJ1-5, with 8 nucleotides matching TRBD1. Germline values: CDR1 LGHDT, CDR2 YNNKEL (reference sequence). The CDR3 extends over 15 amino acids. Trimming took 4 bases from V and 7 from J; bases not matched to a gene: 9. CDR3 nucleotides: TGTGCCAGCAGCCCACAGACAGGGGAGGGGCAGCCCCAGCATTTT. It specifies CASSPQTGEGQPQHF.

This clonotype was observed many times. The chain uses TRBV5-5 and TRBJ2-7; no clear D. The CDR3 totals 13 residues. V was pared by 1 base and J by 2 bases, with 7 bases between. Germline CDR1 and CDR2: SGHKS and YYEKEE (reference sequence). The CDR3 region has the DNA TGTGCCAGCAGCTTGAGTCTCACCTACGAGCAGTACTTC. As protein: CASSLSLTYEQYF.

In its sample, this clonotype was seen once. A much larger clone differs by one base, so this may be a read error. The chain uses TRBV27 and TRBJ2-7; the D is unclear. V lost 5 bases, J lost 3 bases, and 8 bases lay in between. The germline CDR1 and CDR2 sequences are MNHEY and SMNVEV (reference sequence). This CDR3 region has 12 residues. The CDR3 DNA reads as TGTGCCAGCAGTGCCGTGGGCTACGAGCAGTACTTC. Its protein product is CASSAVGYEQYF.

The chain's CDR3 is CASSLPPTGEQYF. CDR3 coding DNA: TGTGCCAGCAGTTTACCCCCGACAGGCGAGCAGTACTTC. The J gene is TRBJ2-7, the V gene TRBV6-5; D is possibly TRBD1 (6 bases). There are 13 residues in the CDR3. The germline V gene has CDR1 MNHEY and CDR2 SVGAGI. The ends were cut back, 4 bases at V and 6 bases at J, with 13 bases in the middle.

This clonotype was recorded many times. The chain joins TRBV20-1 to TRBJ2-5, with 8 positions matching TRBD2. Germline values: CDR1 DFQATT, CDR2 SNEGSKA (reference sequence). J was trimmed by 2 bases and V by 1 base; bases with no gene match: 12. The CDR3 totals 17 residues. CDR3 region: CSARGEGAGAPQETQYF. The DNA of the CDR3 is TGCAGTGCTAGAGGAGAGGGAGCGGGAGCCCCACAAGAGACCCAGTACTTC.

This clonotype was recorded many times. In DNA, the CDR3 is TGCGCCAGCAGCCCCGAATCCCTAGCGGGGGTCCACGAGCAGTACTTC. Protein product: CASSPESLAGVHEQYF. The chain is built from TRBV5-1 and TRBJ2-7, with 10 nucleotides matching TRBD2. The ends lost 4 bases at V and 5 bases at J; junction bases unmatched: 12. The germline V gene encodes CDR1 SGHRS and CDR2 YFSETQ. The CDR3 has 16 residues.

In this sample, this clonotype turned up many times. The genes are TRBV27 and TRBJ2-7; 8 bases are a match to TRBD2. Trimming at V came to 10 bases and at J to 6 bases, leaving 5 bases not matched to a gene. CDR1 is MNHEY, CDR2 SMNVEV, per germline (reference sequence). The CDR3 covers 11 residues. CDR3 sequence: CATAGGTEQYF. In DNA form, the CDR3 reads TGTGCCACGGCGGGGGGCACCGAGCAGTACTTC.